This T cell receptor beta chain was captured by sequencing in a study of blood T cell repertoires in COVID-19 (dated by TCRdb to about 2020). About the investigation overall: Samples covering the acute and convalescent phases of COVID-19 were provided by collaborators in the United States, Italy and Spain. The material from the prospective study consisted of cDNA or gDNA derived from T cells, B-cell-depleted T cells, or PBMCs. Subjects who had been exposed to COVID-19, were actively infected with it, or had recovered from it provided the deeply sampled blood TCRbeta repertoires that made up the dataset. The repertoires were released in a freely available public database meant as a resource for research on the immune response to SARS-CoV-2. Samples came from the ongoing ImmuneRACE study (first 160 participants) plus 1,254 subjects from 6 global collaborators. The sample metadata nearly always contained a de-identified subject ID, COVID-19 status, age in years and sex. HLA class I and class II types, where available, came from metadata supplied by the sample provider rather than from assay-based typing. Points the paper makes about the study in general: How much clinical and demographic metadata was included differed by source and by participant, and the metadata was provided uncurated.

About this clone: What antigen it recognizes has not been identified. Base qualities are not recorded, but no much larger clone differs from it by a single base.

V is cut back by 6 bases and J by 5 bases, with 14 bases in the junction unmatched. The germline V gene (reference sequence) sets CDR1 to LNHDA and CDR2 to SQIVND. Including the terminal cysteine and phenylalanine, the CDR3 comprises 17 residues. Left in the record is the CDR3 DNA by itself, 51 bases read in frame from the first base. TCRbeta CDR3 regions were amplified from genomic DNA using the immunoSEQ Assay, a bias-controlled multiplex PCR. As for the authors' bioinformatics: Nucleated cell counts per sample were estimated from amplification of reference gene primers within the assay. To quantify the absolute abundance of each unique TCRbeta CDR3 rearrangement, sequence reads were collapsed and filtered. Productive Simpson clonality was computed per sample as the square root of Simpson's diversity index over productive rearrangements. TCRdb mirrors the immuneACCESS table, restricted to in-frame sequences. Some clones are absent from its copies; in checked studies, under half trace to an unresolved V gene, and the reason for the others is unknown. Clone size and the V and J calls come from that table; the DNA yielded D and trimming. The sample table shows about 88,000 clones, and more than 70% are seen once. The ten largest clones add up to just under 3% of the sample.

The collaborating institutions used their own protocols to collect whole blood in K2EDTA tubes. For TCRbeta analysis, collaborators shipped samples as frozen whole blood, isolated PBMCs, or DNA extracted from either of those sample types. This receptor was taken from a woman of 80 years or more with acute or convalescent COVID-19. The chain employs TRBV19 and TRBJ1-4, with 8 middle bases fitting TRBD1. The sample comprised peripheral blood. The DNA sequence is as follows: TGTGCCAGTAGATCGGACAGGGCCCCAACTGAAAATGAAAAACTGTTTTTT. This is translated as CASRSDRAPTENEKLFF. Outside the CDR3, residues come from the reference TRBV19 and TRBJ1-4 proteins, so the full variable domain is: DGGITQSPKYLFRKEGQNVTLSCEQNLNHDAMYWYRQDPGQGLRLIYYSQIVNDFQKGDIAEGYSVSREKKESFPLTVTSAQKNPTAFYLCASRSDRAPTENEKLFFGSGTQLSVL.